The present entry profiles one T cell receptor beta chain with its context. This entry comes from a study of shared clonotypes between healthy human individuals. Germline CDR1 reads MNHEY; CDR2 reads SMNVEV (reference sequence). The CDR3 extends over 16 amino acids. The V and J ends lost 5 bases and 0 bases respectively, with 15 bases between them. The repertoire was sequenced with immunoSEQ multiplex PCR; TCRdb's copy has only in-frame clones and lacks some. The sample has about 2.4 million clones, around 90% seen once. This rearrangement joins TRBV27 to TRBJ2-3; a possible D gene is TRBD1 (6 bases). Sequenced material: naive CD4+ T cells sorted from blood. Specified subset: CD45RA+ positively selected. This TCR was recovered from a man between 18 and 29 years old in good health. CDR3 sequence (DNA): TGTGCCAGCAGTCCCCTGACAGGATATAGCACAGATACGCAGTATTTT. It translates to CASSPLTGYSTDTQYF.